Below, 9 T cell receptor beta chains from the same sample are listed, as sequenced in a study of blood T cell repertoires in COVID-19. The data were produced by immunoSEQ multiplex PCR, yet TCRdb's version contains in-frame clones alone and is incomplete. Among under 350,000 clones listed, approximately 83% were seen once. The specimen sequenced was peripheral blood. The receptor set was obtained from a woman between 65 and 79 years old with acute or convalescent COVID-19.

The chain has TRBV5-5 and TRBJ1-1, with D uncertain. The CDR3 loop spans 12 amino acids. In germline, CDR1 is SGHKS, CDR2 YYEKEE (reference sequence). Trimming removed 1 base at V and 6 bases at J, with 7 bases between. The DNA of the CDR3 is TGTGCCAGCAGCTTGTTCGGGGCTGAAGCTTTCTTT. Amino acids: CASSLFGAEAFF.

The rearrangement uses TRBV5-6 and TRBJ2-3; TRBD2 agrees at 16 bases. The CDR3 has 16 residues. Germline CDR1 reads SGHDT; CDR2 reads YYEEEE. V shed 3 bases, J shed 4 bases, and the junction held 2 bases outside the gene matches. The CDR3 DNA reads as TGTGCCAGCAGCTCCGGGACTAGCGGGGGGGCAGATACGCAGTATTTT. This sequence encodes CASSSGTSGGADTQYF.

This clone was counted once. The chain employs TRBV7-2 and TRBJ1-6; possibly TRBD1 for D (5 bases). The CDR3 sequence is 15 residues long. With 6 bases removed from V and 5 bases from J, the gap between germline ends came to 14 bases. In germline, CDR1 is SGHTA, CDR2 FQGNSA. The CDR3 nucleotides are TGTGCCAGCAGGAAGCAGGGCGATCATAATTCACCCCTCCACTTT. Protein sequence: CASRKQGDHNSPLHF.

The CDR3 reads CASSPRVGGYTF. CDR3 coding DNA: TGTGCCAGCAGCCCAAGAGTTGGTGGCTACACCTTC. The chain uses TRBV7-8 and TRBJ1-2, with unresolved D. CDR3 length: 12 amino acids. With 5 bases removed from V and 7 bases from J, the gap between germline ends came to 11 bases. Germline-derived CDR1 and CDR2 are SGHVS and FQNEAQ.

CDR3 DNA sequence: TGTGCCTGTGGAGCGGGGGACTCCTACGAGCAGTACTTC. The encoded protein is CACGAGDSYEQYF. The chain employs TRBV30 and TRBJ2-7; 8 positions match TRBD2. The CDR3 covers 13 residues. Germline CDR1 GTSNPN, CDR2 SVGIG (reference sequence). Trimming took 6 bases from V and 0 from J; bases not matched to a gene: 4.

The V and J genes are TRBV3-1 (or the pseudogene TRBV3-2) and TRBJ1-4, with 10 positions matching TRBD1. Trimming at V came to 6 bases and at J to 3 bases, leaving 4 bases not matched to a gene. The germline CDR1 and CDR2 sequences are LGHDT and YNNKEL (reference sequence). This CDR3 has 15 residues. CDR3 amino acids: CASRGTGVANEKLFF. The CDR3 coding sequence is TGTGCCAGCAGGGGGACAGGGGTAGCTAATGAAAAACTGTTTTTT.

DNA of the CDR3: TGTGCCAGCAGCCCGACGGTGACAGGGGTAGGCTACACCTTC. Translation gives CASSPTVTGVGYTF. The chain uses TRBV5-6 and TRBJ1-2, with 8 bases lining up with TRBD1. Per the germline V gene, CDR1 is SGHDT and CDR2 is YYEEEE. CDR3 length equals 14 residues. Germline trimming cut 4 bases from V and 8 bases from J; bases unmatched to any gene: 10. The whole variable domain, filled in from reference TRBV5-6 and TRBJ1-2, reads DAGVTQSPTHLIKTRGQQVTLRCSPKSGHDTVSWYQQALGQGPQFIFQYYEEEERQRGNFPDRFSGHQFPNYSSELNVNALLLGDSALYLCASSPTVTGVGYTFGSGTRLTVV.

The chain employs TRBV5-1 and TRBJ1-1; D remains ambiguous. Per the germline V gene, CDR1 is SGHRS and CDR2 is YFSETQ. This CDR3 has 15 residues. The ends were cut back, 2 bases at V and 0 bases at J, with 11 bases in the middle. For the CDR3, the DNA is TGCGCCAGCAGCTTAGGTCCTACTATGAACACTGAAGCTTTCTTT. Translating it yields CASSLGPTMNTEAFF.

CDR3 protein: CASSLSPAGGHWARELFF. The CDR3 coding sequence is TGTGCCAGCAGCCTGTCCCCAGCGGGGGGACACTGGGCCAGGGAGCTGTTTTTT. This sequence joins TRBV3-1 (or the pseudogene TRBV3-2) and TRBJ2-2; TRBD2 agrees at 9 bases. The germline gives CDR1 LGHDT, CDR2 YNNKEL (reference sequence). The CDR3 has 18 residues. The J segment lost 9 bases and the V segment lost 4 bases, leaving 18 bases of the junction unmatched.